Reported below is one T cell receptor beta chain. The germline CDR1 and CDR2 sequences are MDHEN and SYDVKM. Trimming cost V 3 bases and J 4 bases; bases outside gene matches: 7. The CDR3 has 16 residues. The data derive from a study of lymphopenia after photon versus proton radiotherapy. The repertoire was sequenced with immunoSEQ multiplex PCR; TCRdb's copy has only in-frame clones and lacks some. The top ten hold approximately 2.6% of the sample, which has approximately 71,000 clones, approximately 91% seen once. The TCR was taken from a woman aged 70-85 years with pancreatic cancer. V is TRBV28 and J is TRBJ1-5; 9 bases are shared with TRBD1. The source material was peripheral blood, sampled from a patient treated with photon-based radiotherapy. The CDR3 nucleotides read TGTGCCAGCAGTTTTTTAGGACAGGGGCCAAATCAGCCCCAGCATTTT. Protein: CASSFLGQGPNQPQHF.